A single sample gave rise to the 2 T cell receptor beta chains below, sequenced in a study of shared clonotypes between healthy human individuals. Generated by immunoSEQ multiplex PCR, the TCRdb table keeps only in-frame clones and is missing some. The sample includes roughly 2.5 million clones, roughly nine tenths of them seen just once. Sequencing was performed on naive CD4+ T cells sorted from blood. Subset described: CD45RA+ positively selected. Receptors originate from a man aged 18 to 29 in good health.

CDR3 region: CAWSVTAEKTYEQYF. Here the CDR3 DNA reads TGTGCCTGGAGTGTAACCGCCGAAAAAACCTACGAGCAGTACTTC. V is TRBV30 and J is TRBJ2-5; no clear D gene. The J call is in doubt because the DNA end fits TRBJ2-7 better. Germline V gene data show CDR1 as GTSNPN and CDR2 as SVGIG (reference sequence). This CDR3 region has 15 residues.

Concerning this clone itself: Other DNA sequences in this sample translate to the same CDR3. The gene calls are TRBV28 and TRBJ2-3; D may be TRBD1 or TRBD2 (5 bases each). The CDR3 contains 15 residues. Germline V CDR1 and CDR2: MDHEN, SYDVKM. V lost 2 bases and J 0 bases, leaving 9 bases between the germline ends. This CDR3 is CASSLGGFSTDTQYF. In DNA form, the CDR3 reads TGTGCCAGCAGTTTAGGGGGATTTAGCACAGATACGCAGTATTTT.